This T cell receptor beta chain was found in a study of blood T cell repertoires in COVID-19. Looking at the study overall: From the United States, Italy and Spain came samples of acute and convalescent COVID-19. T cells, B-cell-depleted T cells, or PBMCs provided the cDNA or gDNA that served as material.

This CDR3 is built from 15 residues. Germline CDR1 SGHVS, CDR2 FNYEAQ. Trimming cost V 5 bases and J 2 bases, with 15 bases left between them. Original processing notes: Amplified reference gene primers provided the basis for estimating nucleated cell counts. TCRdb keeps only in-frame clones here, not all; method: immunoSEQ multiplex PCR. From that table come the V and J calls and clone size; the DNA was used to work out D and trimming. The sample holds 650,000 to 800,000 clones, about 87% seen once. Sequenced sample: peripheral blood. The chain has TRBV7-6 and TRBJ1-2; D uncertain. The clonotype was recovered from a woman between 18 and 29 years old with acute or convalescent COVID-19. Here the CDR3 reads CASSPEPGLNYGYTF. As DNA, the CDR3 is TGTGCCAGCAGCCCCGAGCCGGGGTTGAACTATGGCTACACCTTC.